The TCR beta chain under discussion was sequenced for a study of T cells in Graves' hyperthyroidism and ophthalmopathy. Graves' hyperthyroidism showing no ophthalmopathy progression within 18 months was considered stable. The table lists this clonotype with many counts. This CDR3 is 14 amino acids long. The germline V gene encodes CDR1 DFQATT and CDR2 SNEGSKA (reference sequence). Trimming shortened V by 6 bases and J by 0 bases, and 12 bases separated the two germline ends. RNA transcripts yielded amplified TCR beta CDR3 regions. RT-PCR in the first round (using the HTBI primer set) targeted the TCR CDR3. TCRdb analysed the multiplex PCR reads with MiXCR anew, one entry per CDR3 protein. The sample consists of 500,000 to 650,000 distinct CDR3 sequences, 14% of them appearing once.

The sequence came from a woman in her thirties or forties with Graves' hyperthyroidism. The chain couples TRBV20-1 to TRBJ1-5; tentatively, D is TRBD1 (6 bases). The material sequenced was blood. Written as DNA, the CDR3 is TGCAGTGCACGGACAGATTATAGCAATCAGCCCCAGCATTTT. Translating gives CSARTDYSNQPQHF.